Below, 26 T cell receptor beta chains from the same sample are listed, as sequenced in a study of shared clonotypes between healthy human individuals. Only in-frame clones appear in the TCRdb table, and some are missing; sequencing was by immunoSEQ multiplex PCR. The table includes about 1.5 million clones, roughly 98% detected once. Sample: naive CD4+ T cells sorted from blood. The subset: CD45RA+ positively selected. The receptor source for this set is a young man in good health.

The chain joins TRBV28 to TRBJ2-5; tentative D call: TRBD2 (5 bases). V lost 6 bases, J lost 2 bases, and 13 bases lay in between. CDR3 length equals 14 residues. CDR1 is MDHEN and CDR2 is SYDVKM in the germline V gene. Here the CDR3 reads CASRVDWKQETQYF. The CDR3 coding sequence is TGTGCCAGCAGGGTGGACTGGAAACAAGAGACCCAGTACTTC.

The rearrangement links TRBV7-2 to TRBJ2-7; 9 bases match TRBD1. V dropped 5 bases and J dropped 3; count of bases not matched to a gene: 11. The CDR3 is 16 amino acids. The V gene's germline CDR1 is SGHTA and CDR2 FQGNSA. CDR3 protein: CASSRGSPGQGYEQYF. In DNA, the CDR3 is TGTGCCAGCAGCCGGGGATCCCCGGGACAGGGCTACGAGCAGTACTTC.

This rearrangement joins TRBV6-5 to TRBJ2-7; D not resolved. Trimming took 6 bases from V and 2 from J, leaving 8 bases between them. Looked up from germline, CDR1 is MNHEY and CDR2 is SVGAGI. The CDR3 spans 12 residues. The CDR3 DNA reads TGTGCCAGCAGAGGCAGAACCTACGAGCAGTACTTC. Translation gives CASRGRTYEQYF.

The V gene is TRBV19, the J gene TRBJ2-6; a possible D gene is TRBD1 (6 bases). The CDR3 consists of 17 residues. Trimming removed 5 bases at V and 0 bases at J, with 14 bases between. Per germline, CDR1 LNHDA and CDR2 SQIVND (reference sequence). CDR3 amino acids: CASSVRTASSGANVLTF. The CDR3, as DNA: TGTGCCAGTAGTGTAAGGACAGCTAGCTCTGGGGCCAACGTCCTGACTTTC.

The CDR3 DNA is TGTGCCAGTACCGACTATTACAATGAGCAGTTCTTC. It codes for CASTDYYNEQFF. The chain recombines TRBV19 with TRBJ2-1, with D tentatively TRBD2 (5 bases). Trimming removed 7 bases at V and 4 bases at J, with 8 bases between. The CDR3 extends over 12 amino acids. CDR1 LNHDA and CDR2 SQIVND come from the germline V gene (reference sequence).

This chain joins TRBV18 and TRBJ2-2; weak D call: TRBD1 (6 bases). The V gene's germline CDR1 is KGHSH and CDR2 LQKENI. This CDR3 spans 16 amino acids. V shed 3 bases and J shed 0 bases, with 11 bases lying between them. CDR3 sequence: CASSPWGQSNTGELFF. In DNA, the CDR3 is TGTGCCAGCTCACCCTGGGGGCAGTCGAACACCGGGGAGCTGTTTTTT.

V and J are TRBV19 and TRBJ2-2; weak D call: TRBD1 (5 bases). This CDR3 has 12 amino acids. V lost 9 bases, J lost 6 bases, and 11 bases lay in between. Germline-derived CDR1 and CDR2 are LNHDA and SQIVND (reference sequence). CDR3 DNA: TGTGCCAGCACCAGGGTGCCCGGGGAGCTGTTTTTT. Its translation is CASTRVPGELFF. Complete variable domain (other parts from reference TRBV19 and TRBJ2-2): DGGITQSPKYLFRKEGQNVTLSCEQNLNHDAMYWYRQDPGQGLRLIYYSQIVNDFQKGDIAEGYSVSREKKESFPLTVTSAQKNPTAFYLCASTRVPGELFFGEGSRLTVL.

The CDR3 bases are TGTGCCAGCACCGTGCCGGGGGGCCTTGGGGCCAACGTCCTGACTTTC. Amino acids: CASTVPGGLGANVLTF. The rearrangement uses TRBV5-6 and TRBJ2-6, with D perhaps TRBD2 (7 bases). The CDR3 extends over 16 amino acids. The germline V gene has CDR1 SGHDT and CDR2 YYEEEE. Trimming removed 6 bases from V and 3 bases from J, with 16 bases in between.

The J gene is TRBJ2-1, the V gene TRBV19, with 7 bases that match TRBD1. This CDR3 has 15 residues. Per the germline V gene, CDR1 is LNHDA and CDR2 is SQIVND (reference sequence). The trim removed 4 bases at V and 4 bases at J, leaving 7 bases unmatched. The CDR3 loop is CASSTGDRRYNEQFF. Here the CDR3 DNA reads TGTGCCAGTAGTACCGGGGACAGACGGTACAATGAGCAGTTCTTC.

The chain's CDR3 is CASSLGSGRGELFF. CDR3 nucleotide sequence: TGTGCCAGCAGCCTAGGGAGCGGCAGGGGGGAGCTGTTTTTT. This chain uses TRBV7-7 with TRBJ2-2; tentative D call: TRBD2 (5 bases). In germline, CDR1 is SSHAT, CDR2 FNYEAQ (reference sequence). This CDR3 is built from 14 residues. With 5 bases removed from V and 8 bases from J, the gap between germline ends came to 15 bases.

This chain joins TRBV7-8 and TRBJ1-5; D gene uncertain. CDR1 and CDR2 (germline): SGHVS, FQNEAQ. The CDR3 totals 15 residues. Trimming removed 3 bases from V and 0 bases from J, with 9 bases in between. The CDR3 spells CASSLRQNSNQPQHF. The CDR3, as DNA: TGTGCCAGCAGCTTGCGGCAAAATAGCAATCAGCCCCAGCATTTT.

This clone was seen only once. The chain joins TRBV6-6 to TRBJ1-1; a possible D gene is TRBD1 (5 bases). V was shortened by 3 bases and J by 4 bases, with 9 bases between the two germline ends. Germline loops: CDR1 MNHNY, CDR2 SVGAGI (reference sequence). The CDR3 sequence is 13 residues long. The CDR3 DNA reads as TGTGCCAGCAGTTATCTCGGGGGCACTGAAGCTTTCTTT. Translation gives CASSYLGGTEAFF.

The chain carries TRBV6-6 and TRBJ1-4, with 7 bases identical to TRBD1. The length of the CDR3 is 16 residues. V gave up 0 bases and J gave up 9 bases; unmatched junction bases: 10. CDR1 MNHNY and CDR2 SVGAGI come from the germline V gene (reference sequence). The CDR3 is CASSYSNDRVVQKLFF. The DNA for the CDR3 is TGTGCCAGCAGTTACTCTAACGACAGGGTCGTTCAAAAACTGTTTTTT.

The gene calls are TRBV5-1 and TRBJ1-1, with 8 nucleotides matching TRBD1. Germline V lookup: CDR1 SGHRS, CDR2 YFSETQ. The ends lost 5 bases at V and 3 bases at J; junction bases unmatched: 6. The CDR3 is 14 amino acids. The CDR3 sequence: CASSNQGADTEAFF. CDR3 in DNA: TGCGCCAGCAGTAATCAGGGGGCAGACACTGAAGCTTTCTTT.

Notes on this clone: The same CDR3 can be traced to other DNA sequences in this sample. The chain links TRBV18 to TRBJ2-1; the D is unclear. The CDR3 sequence is 12 residues long. V was clipped by 2 bases and J by 6 bases, with 5 bases between them. Germline V lookup: CDR1 KGHSH, CDR2 LQKENI. In DNA form, the CDR3 reads TGTGCCAGCTCACCAGCAGGCAATGAGCAGTTCTTC. Translated, it gives CASSPAGNEQFF. Together with reference TRBV18 and TRBJ2-1, the CDR3 gives the full variable domain: NAGVMQNPRHLVRRRGQEARLRCSPMKGHSHVYWYRQLPEEGLKFMVYLQKENIIDESGMPKERFSAEFPKEGPSILRIQQVVRGDSAAYFCASSPAGNEQFFGPGTRLTVL.

The V call is TRBV10-3, the J call TRBJ2-7; D call uncertain. The CDR3 runs to 11 residues. Looked up from germline, CDR1 is ENHRY and CDR2 is SYGVKD. V lost 10 bases and J 7 bases, leaving 14 bases between the germline ends. The CDR3 sequence is CATSPLHEQYF. The CDR3 bases are TGTGCCACCAGCCCCTTACATGAGCAGTACTTC.

This chain uses TRBV21-1 with TRBJ1-1; no check of the table's D call, TRBD1, against the DNA was made. TRBV21-1 constitutes a pseudogene. This CDR3 has 17 residues. The CDR3 region has the DNA TGTGCCAGCAGCAAAGCCTGGGGCAGGGGGCCGATCACTGAAGCTTTCTTT. Its translation: CASSKAWGRGPITEAFF.

This sequence joins TRBV10-2 and TRBJ1-3; D uncertain. The germline V gene has CDR1 WSHSY and CDR2 SAAADI. V lost 8 bases, J lost 2 bases, and 16 bases lay in between. The CDR3 is 15 amino acids. The CDR3 is CASEVRSRTGNTIYF. CDR3 DNA sequence: TGCGCCAGCGAGGTCAGGTCCCGTACTGGAAACACCATATATTTT.

The chain couples TRBV29-1 to TRBJ1-1; possibly TRBD1 for D (5 bases). The germline V and J ends were trimmed by 7 bases and 1 base, with 10 bases remaining between them. Germline V CDR1 and CDR2: SQVTM, ANQGSEA. This CDR3 region has 12 residues. The DNA of the CDR3 is TGCAGCGCCGCAGACAGGAACACTGAAGCTTTCTTT. Translating gives CSAADRNTEAFF.

V usage is TRBV5-1 and J usage is TRBJ2-5, with D unresolved. From germline, CDR1 is SGHRS and CDR2 YFSETQ. The V gene lost 0 bases and the J gene lost 1 base, with 7 bases spanning the gap. The CDR3 covers 14 residues. CDR3 amino acids: CASSLGHIQETQYF. In DNA, the CDR3 is TGCGCCAGCAGCTTGGGACACATCCAAGAGACCCAGTACTTC.

V usage is TRBV5-1 and J usage is TRBJ2-1; 10 nucleotides line up with TRBD2. With V trimmed by 4 bases and J by 3 bases, 7 bases remained unmatched. Germline CDR1 reads SGHRS; CDR2 reads YFSETQ. The CDR3 totals 16 residues. The CDR3 DNA follows: TGCGCCAGCAGCCGTGGGACTAGCGACTACTACAATGAGCAGTTCTTC. Its protein is CASSRGTSDYYNEQFF.

A few counts support this clone. The chain is built from TRBV2 and TRBJ2-1; maybe TRBD2 (7 bases). Trimming shortened V by 0 bases and J by 12 bases, and 21 bases separated the two germline ends. The germline V gene encodes CDR1 SNHLY and CDR2 FYNNEI. This CDR3 is 16 amino acids long. The DNA for the CDR3 is TGTGCCAGCAGTGAAGCGGTACAGGGACACGGGAGGAGGCAGTTCTTC. Protein: CASSEAVQGHGRRQFF.

V is TRBV29-1 and J is TRBJ2-3, with D hard to call. Germline V CDR1 and CDR2: SQVTM, ANQGSEA. CDR3 length: 14 amino acids. The V end lost 4 bases, the J end lost 2 bases, and 13 bases lay between the germline ends. The CDR3 loop is CSVGVGQVTDTQYF. The CDR3 DNA is TGCAGCGTTGGGGTGGGTCAAGTCACAGATACGCAGTATTTT.

The chain combines TRBV27 with TRBJ2-3; D may match TRBD1 or TRBD2 (5 bases each). CDR3 length equals 17 residues. Looked up from germline, CDR1 is MNHEY and CDR2 is SMNVEV (reference sequence). V was cut by 5 bases and J by 3 bases, with 21 bases left in between. CDR3 amino acids: CASSPRGAPLRTDTQYF. The CDR3 DNA reads TGTGCCAGCAGTCCCCGAGGGGCGCCCCTGCGTACAGATACGCAGTATTTT.

The chain couples TRBV6-6 to TRBJ2-7; TRBD1 matches at 7 bases. The V and J ends lost 6 bases and 2 bases, in that order; junction bases with no gene match: 1. The CDR3 contains 12 residues. Germline lookup yields CDR1 MNHNY and CDR2 SVGAGI (reference sequence). CDR3 DNA: TGTGCCAGCAGCCAGGGGGCCTACGAGCAGTACTTC. This translates into CASSQGAYEQYF.

The chain combines TRBV4-3 with TRBJ2-2; D not resolved. CDR1 is LGHNA and CDR2 is YSLEER in the germline V gene. The CDR3 loop spans 13 amino acids. Trimming stripped 2 bases from V and 6 bases from J, with 7 bases between. DNA for the CDR3: TGCGCCAGCAGCCAACCAGCCTCCGGGGAGCTGTTTTTT. Amino acids: CASSQPASGELFF.